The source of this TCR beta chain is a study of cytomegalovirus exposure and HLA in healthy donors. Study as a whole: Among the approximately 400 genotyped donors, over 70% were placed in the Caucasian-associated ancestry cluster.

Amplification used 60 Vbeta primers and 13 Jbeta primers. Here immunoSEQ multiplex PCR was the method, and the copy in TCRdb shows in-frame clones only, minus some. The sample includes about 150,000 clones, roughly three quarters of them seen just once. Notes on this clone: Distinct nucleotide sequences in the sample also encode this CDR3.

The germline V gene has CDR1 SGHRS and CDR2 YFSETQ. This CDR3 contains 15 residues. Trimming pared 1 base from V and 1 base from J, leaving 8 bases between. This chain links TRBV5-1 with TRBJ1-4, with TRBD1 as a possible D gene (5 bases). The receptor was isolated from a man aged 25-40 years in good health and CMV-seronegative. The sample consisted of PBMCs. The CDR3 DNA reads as TGCGCCAGCAGCTTGTCGGGGGGAACTAATGAAAAACTGTTTTTT. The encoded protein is CASSLSGGTNEKLFF.